This T cell receptor (beta chain) was retrieved from a study of T cells in Graves' hyperthyroidism and ophthalmopathy. This clonotype came up many times. Amplified regions were TCR beta CDR3 sequences from RNA transcripts. With the HTBI primer set, the TCR CDR3 went through a first round of RT-PCR. MiXCR was run by TCRdb on the multiplex PCR reads, yielding one entry per CDR3 protein. This sample has around 600,000 distinct CDR3 sequences, with 12% to 15% found just once. Fresh peripheral blood, roughly 10 ml, was the source of the PBMCs. V gave up 6 bases and J gave up 5 bases; unmatched junction bases: 9. This CDR3 comprises 15 residues.

J is TRBJ1-2 and V is TRBV12-3 or TRBV12-4, with 10 positions matching TRBD1. The TCR originated in a woman aged 18-29 years with Graves' ophthalmopathy. The material sequenced was blood. The CDR3 region is CASSPGTGVPYGYTF. CDR3 in DNA: TGTGCCAGCAGCCCCGGGACAGGGGTCCCTTATGGCTACACCTTC.